This T cell receptor (beta chain) was sequenced in a study of a mutant IDH1 vaccine in newly diagnosed glioma. Measured with immunoSEQ multiplex PCR; TCRdb has only the in-frame clones, and not every one. Among some 59,000 clones listed, about 88% were seen once. The CDR3 extends over 15 amino acids. Trimming removed 0 bases from V and 3 bases from J, with 12 bases in between. Germline lookup yields CDR1 SGHNT and CDR2 YYREEE (reference sequence). Note on this clone: What it binds is not known.

Time point: week 11, during vaccination. Each dose of the vaccine consisted of 300 ug of mutant IDH1 20-mer peptide, with topical imiquimod. The chain is built from TRBV5-4 and TRBJ2-5, with D tentatively TRBD2 (6 bases). The sequencing here drew on PBMCs, taken from a glioma patient whose treatment included an IDH1 peptide vaccine. This clonotype originated in a man aged 35 to 55 with glioma. The CDR3 region has the DNA TGTGCCAGCAGCTTGGGGGCTAGCGAAGAAGAGACCCAGTACTTC. Translation: CASSLGASEEETQYF.